This T cell receptor (beta chain) was observed in a study of blood T cell repertoires in COVID-19. V lost 7 bases and J lost 4, with 6 bases in between. The CDR3 consists of 11 residues. Repertoires were generated with immunoSEQ multiplex PCR, while TCRdb's copy carries only in-frame clones and drops some. The sample consists of about 180,000 clones, approximately 88% of them appearing once. In terms of age and location, participants ranged from roughly 18 to 90 years and lived in about 25 US areas. This chain links TRBV12-3 or TRBV12-4 with TRBJ2-3, with D uncertain. The clonotype originates from a woman aged 18-35 years who had recovered from COVID-19. Sample: PBMCs or T cells enriched from blood (not recorded which). CDR3 loop: CASNGADTQYF. The CDR3 region has the DNA TGTGCCAGCAACGGAGCAGATACGCAGTATTTT.